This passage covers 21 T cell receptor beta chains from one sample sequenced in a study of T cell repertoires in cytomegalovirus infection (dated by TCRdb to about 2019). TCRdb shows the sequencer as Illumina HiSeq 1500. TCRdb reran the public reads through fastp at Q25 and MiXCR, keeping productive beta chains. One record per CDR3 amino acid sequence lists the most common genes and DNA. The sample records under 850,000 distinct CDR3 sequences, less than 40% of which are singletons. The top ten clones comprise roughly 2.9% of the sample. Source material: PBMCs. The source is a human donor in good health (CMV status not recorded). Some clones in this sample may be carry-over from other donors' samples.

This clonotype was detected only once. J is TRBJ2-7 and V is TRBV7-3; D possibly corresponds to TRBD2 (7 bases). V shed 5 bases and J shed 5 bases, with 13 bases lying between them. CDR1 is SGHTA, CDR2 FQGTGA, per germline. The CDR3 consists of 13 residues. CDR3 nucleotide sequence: TGTGCCAGCAGCCCCCGGGGGGCAGACGAGCAGTACTTC. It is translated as CASSPRGADEQYF.

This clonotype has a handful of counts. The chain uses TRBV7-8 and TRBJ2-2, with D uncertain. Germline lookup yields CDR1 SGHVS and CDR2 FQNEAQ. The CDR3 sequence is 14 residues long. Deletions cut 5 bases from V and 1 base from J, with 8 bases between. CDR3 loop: CASSITRNTGELFF. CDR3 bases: TGTGCCAGCAGCATAACACGGAACACCGGGGAGCTGTTTTTT.

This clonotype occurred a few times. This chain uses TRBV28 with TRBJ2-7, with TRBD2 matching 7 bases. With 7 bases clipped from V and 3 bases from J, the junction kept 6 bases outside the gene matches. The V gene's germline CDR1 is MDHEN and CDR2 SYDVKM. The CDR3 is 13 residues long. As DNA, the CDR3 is TGTGCCAGCAAGGGCGGGAGTAGCTACGAGCAGTACTTC. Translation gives CASKGGSSYEQYF.

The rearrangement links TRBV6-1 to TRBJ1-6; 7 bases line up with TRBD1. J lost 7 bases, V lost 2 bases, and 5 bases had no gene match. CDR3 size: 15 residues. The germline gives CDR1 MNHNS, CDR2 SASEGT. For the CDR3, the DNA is TGTGCCAGCAGTGAAAGCTGGGGACAGAATTCACCCCTCCACTTT. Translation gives CASSESWGQNSPLHF.

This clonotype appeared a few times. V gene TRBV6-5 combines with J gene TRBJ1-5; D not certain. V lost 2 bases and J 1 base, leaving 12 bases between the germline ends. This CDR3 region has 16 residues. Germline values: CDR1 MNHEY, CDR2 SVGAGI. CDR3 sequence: CASSYQAGESNQPQHF. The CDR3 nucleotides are TGTGCCAGCAGTTACCAGGCTGGAGAAAGCAATCAGCCCCAGCATTTT.

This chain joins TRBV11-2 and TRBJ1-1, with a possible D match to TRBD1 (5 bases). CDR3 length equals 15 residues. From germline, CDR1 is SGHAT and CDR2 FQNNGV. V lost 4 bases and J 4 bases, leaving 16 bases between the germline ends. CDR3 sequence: CASSSPAGWGTEAFF. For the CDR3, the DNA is TGTGCCAGCAGCTCCCCGGCAGGGTGGGGCACTGAAGCTTTCTTT.

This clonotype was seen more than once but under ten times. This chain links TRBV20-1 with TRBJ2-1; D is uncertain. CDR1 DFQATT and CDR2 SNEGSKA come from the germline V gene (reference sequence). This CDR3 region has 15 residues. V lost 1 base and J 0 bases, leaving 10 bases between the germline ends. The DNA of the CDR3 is TGCAGTGCTAGAGGGCTAGGCTCCTCCTACAATGAGCAGTTCTTC. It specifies CSARGLGSSYNEQFF.

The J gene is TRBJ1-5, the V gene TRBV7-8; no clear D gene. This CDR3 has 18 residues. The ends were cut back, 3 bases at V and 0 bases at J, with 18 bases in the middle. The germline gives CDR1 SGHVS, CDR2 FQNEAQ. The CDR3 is CASSFSGWADYSNQPQHF. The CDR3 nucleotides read TGTGCCAGCAGCTTTTCGGGGTGGGCTGATTATAGCAATCAGCCCCAGCATTTT.

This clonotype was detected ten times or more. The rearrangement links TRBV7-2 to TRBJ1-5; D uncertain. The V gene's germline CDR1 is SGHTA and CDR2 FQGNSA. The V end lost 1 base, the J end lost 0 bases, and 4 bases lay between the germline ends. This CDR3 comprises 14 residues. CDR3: CASSLVSSNQPQHF. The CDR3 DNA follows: TGTGCCAGCAGCTTAGTCTCTAGCAATCAGCCCCAGCATTTT. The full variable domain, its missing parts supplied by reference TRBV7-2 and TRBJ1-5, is GAGVSQSPSNKVTEKGKDVELRCDPISGHTALYWYRQSLGQGLEFLIYFQGNSAPDKSGLPSDRFSAERTGGSVSTLTIQRTQQEDSAVYLCASSLVSSNQPQHFGDGTRLSIL.

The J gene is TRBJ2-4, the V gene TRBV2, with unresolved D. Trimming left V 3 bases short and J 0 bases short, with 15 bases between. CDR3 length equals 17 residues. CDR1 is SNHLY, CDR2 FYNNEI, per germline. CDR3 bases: TGTGCCAGCAGTGACAAAATCTGGGGAATAGCCAAAAACATTCAGTACTTC. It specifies CASSDKIWGIAKNIQYF.

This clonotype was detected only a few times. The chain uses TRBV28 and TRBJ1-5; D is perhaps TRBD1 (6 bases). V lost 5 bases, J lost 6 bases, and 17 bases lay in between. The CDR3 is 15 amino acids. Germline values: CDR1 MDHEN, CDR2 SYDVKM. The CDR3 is CASSKNRVMAQPQHF. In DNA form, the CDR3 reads TGTGCCAGCAGTAAAAACAGGGTAATGGCTCAGCCCCAGCATTTT.

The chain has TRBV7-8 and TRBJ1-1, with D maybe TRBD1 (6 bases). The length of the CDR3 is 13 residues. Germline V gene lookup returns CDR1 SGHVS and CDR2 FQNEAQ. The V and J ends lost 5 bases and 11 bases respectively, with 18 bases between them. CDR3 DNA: TGTGCCAGCAGCGCCAGCCCGGGACATCAGGCTTTCTTT. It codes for CASSASPGHQAFF. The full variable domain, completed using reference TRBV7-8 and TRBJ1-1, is GAGVSQSPRYKVAKRGQDVALRCDPISGHVSLFWYQQALGQGPEFLTYFQNEAQLDKSGLPSDRFFAERPEGSVSTLKIQRTQQEDSAVYLCASSASPGHQAFFGQGTRLTVV.

The CDR3 DNA follows: TGTGCCAGTAGTATGGCGATAGTAGCGGGGGATAAAGAGACCCAGTACTTC. It codes for CASSMAIVAGDKETQYF. The chain links TRBV19 to TRBJ2-5, with 9 bases matching TRBD2. The CDR3 extends over 17 amino acids. With V trimmed by 3 bases and J by 3 bases, 11 bases remained unmatched. Germline CDR1 LNHDA, CDR2 SQIVND (reference sequence).

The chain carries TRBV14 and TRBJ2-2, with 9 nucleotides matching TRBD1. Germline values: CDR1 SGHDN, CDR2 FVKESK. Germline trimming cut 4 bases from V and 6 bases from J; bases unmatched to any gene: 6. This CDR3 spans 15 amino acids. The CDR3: CASSRRDRVAGELFF. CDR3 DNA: TGTGCCAGCAGCCGCCGGGACAGGGTGGCCGGGGAGCTGTTTTTT.

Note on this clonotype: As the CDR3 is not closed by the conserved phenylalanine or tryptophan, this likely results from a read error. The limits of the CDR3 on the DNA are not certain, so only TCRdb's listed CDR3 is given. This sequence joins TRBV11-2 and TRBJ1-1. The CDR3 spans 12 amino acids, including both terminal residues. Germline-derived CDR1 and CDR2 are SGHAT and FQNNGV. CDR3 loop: CATGGDSRLGFL.

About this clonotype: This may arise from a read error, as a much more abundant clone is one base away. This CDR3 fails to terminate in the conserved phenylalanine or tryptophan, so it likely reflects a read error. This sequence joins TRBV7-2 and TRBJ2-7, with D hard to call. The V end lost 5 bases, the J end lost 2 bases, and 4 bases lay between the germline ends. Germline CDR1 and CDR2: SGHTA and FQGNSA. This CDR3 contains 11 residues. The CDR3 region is CASSGAYEQYL. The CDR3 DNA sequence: TGTGCCAGCAGCGGGGCCTACGAGCAGTACTTA.

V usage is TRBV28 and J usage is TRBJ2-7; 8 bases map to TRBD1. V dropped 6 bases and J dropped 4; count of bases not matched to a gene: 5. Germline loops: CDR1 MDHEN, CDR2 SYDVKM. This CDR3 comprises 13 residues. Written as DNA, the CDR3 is TGTGCCAGCAGAGGACAGGGCTTGTACGAGCAGTACTTC. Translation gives CASRGQGLYEQYF.

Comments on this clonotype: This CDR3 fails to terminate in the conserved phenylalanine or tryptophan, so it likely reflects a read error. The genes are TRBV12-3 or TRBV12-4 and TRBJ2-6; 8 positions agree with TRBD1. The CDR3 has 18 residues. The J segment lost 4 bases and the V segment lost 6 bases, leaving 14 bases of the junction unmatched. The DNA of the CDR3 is TGTGCCAGCAGGTGGGGAGGACAGGGCTCGTTCGGGGCCAACGTCCTGACTTTA. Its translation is CASRWGGQGSFGANVLTL.

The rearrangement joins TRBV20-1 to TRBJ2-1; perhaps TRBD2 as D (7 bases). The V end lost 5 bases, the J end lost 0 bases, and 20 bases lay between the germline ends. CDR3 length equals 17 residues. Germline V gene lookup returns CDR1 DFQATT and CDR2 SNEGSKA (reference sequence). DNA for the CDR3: TGCAGTGCTCGCACCGAGGGGGGGCGAAACTCCTACAATGAGCAGTTCTTC. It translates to CSARTEGGRNSYNEQFF.

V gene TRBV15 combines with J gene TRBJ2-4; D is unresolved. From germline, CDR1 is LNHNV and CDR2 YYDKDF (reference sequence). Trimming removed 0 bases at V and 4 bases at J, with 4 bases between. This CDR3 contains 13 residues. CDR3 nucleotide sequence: TGTGCCACCAGCAGAGACGGAAAAAACATTCAGTACTTC. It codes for CATSRDGKNIQYF.

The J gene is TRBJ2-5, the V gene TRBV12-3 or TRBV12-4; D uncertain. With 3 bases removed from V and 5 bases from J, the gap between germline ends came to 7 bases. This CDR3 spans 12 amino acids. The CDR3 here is CASSFNPETQYF. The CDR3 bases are TGTGCCAGCAGTTTCAATCCGGAGACCCAGTACTTC.